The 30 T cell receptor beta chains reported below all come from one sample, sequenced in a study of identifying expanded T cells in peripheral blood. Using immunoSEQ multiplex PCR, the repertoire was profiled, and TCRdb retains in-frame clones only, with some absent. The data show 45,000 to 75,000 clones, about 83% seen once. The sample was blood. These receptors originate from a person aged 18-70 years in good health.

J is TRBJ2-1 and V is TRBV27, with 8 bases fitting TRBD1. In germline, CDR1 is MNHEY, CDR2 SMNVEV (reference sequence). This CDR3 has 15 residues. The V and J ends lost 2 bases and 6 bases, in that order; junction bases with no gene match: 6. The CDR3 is CASSLQRQGLNEQFF. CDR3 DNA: TGTGCCAGCAGTTTACAGAGACAGGGGCTCAATGAGCAGTTCTTC.

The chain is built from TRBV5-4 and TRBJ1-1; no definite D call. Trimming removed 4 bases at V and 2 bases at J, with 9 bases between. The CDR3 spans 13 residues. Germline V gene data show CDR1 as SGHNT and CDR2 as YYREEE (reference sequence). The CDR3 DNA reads TGTGCCAGCAGCGCAGCACTTAACACTGAAGCTTTCTTT. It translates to CASSAALNTEAFF.

The CDR3: CASSFSPGQGNAFF. CDR3 DNA: TGCGCCAGCAGCTTTTCCCCGGGACAGGGGAATGCTTTCTTT. This rearrangement joins TRBV5-1 to TRBJ1-1, with 10 bases aligning to TRBD1. The germline V gene has CDR1 SGHRS and CDR2 YFSETQ. V gave up 2 bases and J gave up 11 bases; unmatched junction bases: 9. This CDR3 region has 14 residues.

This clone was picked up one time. DNA of the CDR3: TGTGCCAGCAGTGAAGGGGGACCTTCCGTGACGGGGACCGGGGAGCTGTTTTTT. Its protein product is CASSEGGPSVTGTGELFF. V is TRBV25-1 and J is TRBJ2-2; the D gene could be TRBD1 or TRBD2 (5 bases each). From germline, CDR1 is MGHDK and CDR2 SYGVNS. V was shortened by 2 bases and J by 5 bases, with 21 bases between the two germline ends. The CDR3 runs to 18 residues.

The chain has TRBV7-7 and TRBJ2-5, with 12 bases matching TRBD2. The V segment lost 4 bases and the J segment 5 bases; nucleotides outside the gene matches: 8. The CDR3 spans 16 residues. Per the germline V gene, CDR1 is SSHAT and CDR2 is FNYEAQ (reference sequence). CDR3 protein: CASSSGLAGLGETQYF. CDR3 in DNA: TGTGCCAGCAGCTCGGGACTAGCGGGTTTAGGGGAGACCCAGTACTTC.

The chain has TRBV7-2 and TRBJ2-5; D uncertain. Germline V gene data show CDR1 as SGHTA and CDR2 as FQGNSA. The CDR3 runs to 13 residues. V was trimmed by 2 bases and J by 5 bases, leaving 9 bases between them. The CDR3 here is CASSLSSWETQYF. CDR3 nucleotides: TGTGCCAGCAGCTTAAGTAGCTGGGAGACCCAGTACTTC.

CDR3 DNA: TGTGCCAGCAGTTACGGGCAGGGGACTGGGGCCAACGTCCTGACTTTC. Amino acids: CASSYGQGTGANVLTF. This sequence joins TRBV6-5 and TRBJ2-6; a weak D match, TRBD1 (6 bases). The CDR3 is 16 residues long. Germline CDR1 is MNHEY and CDR2 is SVGAGI. The V and J ends lost 2 bases and 2 bases respectively, with 10 bases between them.

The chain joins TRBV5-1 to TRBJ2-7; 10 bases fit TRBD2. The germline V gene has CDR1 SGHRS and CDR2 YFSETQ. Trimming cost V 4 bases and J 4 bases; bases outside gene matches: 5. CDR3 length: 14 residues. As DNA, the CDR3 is TGCGCCAGCAGCAAGTCTAGCGGGAGTTACGAGCAGTACTTC. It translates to CASSKSSGSYEQYF.

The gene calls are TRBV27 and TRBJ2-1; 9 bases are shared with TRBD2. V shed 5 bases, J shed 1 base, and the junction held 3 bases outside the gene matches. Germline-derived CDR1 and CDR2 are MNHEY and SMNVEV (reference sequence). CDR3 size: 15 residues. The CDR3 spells CASSGLAGSYNEQFF. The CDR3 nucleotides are TGTGCCAGCAGTGGGCTAGCGGGGTCCTACAATGAGCAGTTCTTC.

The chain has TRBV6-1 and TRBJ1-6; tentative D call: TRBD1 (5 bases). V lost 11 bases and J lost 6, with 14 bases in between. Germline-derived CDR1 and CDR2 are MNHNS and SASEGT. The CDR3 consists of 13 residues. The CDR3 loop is CAGGTHTNSPLHF. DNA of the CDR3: TGTGCCGGCGGGACCCACACTAATTCACCCCTCCACTTT.

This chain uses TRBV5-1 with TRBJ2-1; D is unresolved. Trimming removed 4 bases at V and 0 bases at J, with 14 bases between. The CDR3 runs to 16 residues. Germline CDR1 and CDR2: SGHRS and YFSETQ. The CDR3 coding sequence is TGCGCCAGCAGCCTTTTTACAGAACTCTCCTACAATGAGCAGTTCTTC. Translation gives CASSLFTELSYNEQFF.

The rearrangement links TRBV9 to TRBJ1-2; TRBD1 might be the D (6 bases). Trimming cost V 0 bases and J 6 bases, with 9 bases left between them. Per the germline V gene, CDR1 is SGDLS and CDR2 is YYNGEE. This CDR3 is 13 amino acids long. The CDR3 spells CASSVGGAHGYTF. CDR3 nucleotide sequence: TGTGCCAGCAGCGTAGGGGGGGCCCATGGCTACACCTTC.

CDR3 amino acids: CASSIRVANTGELFF. DNA for the CDR3: TGTGCCAGCAGCATTAGGGTCGCTAACACCGGGGAGCTGTTTTTT. V usage is TRBV7-8 and J usage is TRBJ2-2; D gene ambiguous. The V end lost 5 bases, the J end lost 2 bases, and 12 bases lay between the germline ends. The CDR3 contains 15 residues. The germline gives CDR1 SGHVS, CDR2 FQNEAQ.

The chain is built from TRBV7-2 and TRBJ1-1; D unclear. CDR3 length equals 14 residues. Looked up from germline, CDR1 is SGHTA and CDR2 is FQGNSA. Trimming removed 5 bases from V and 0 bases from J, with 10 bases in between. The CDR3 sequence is CASSPGRVNTEAFF. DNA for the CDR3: TGTGCCAGCAGCCCCGGGCGGGTGAACACTGAAGCTTTCTTT.

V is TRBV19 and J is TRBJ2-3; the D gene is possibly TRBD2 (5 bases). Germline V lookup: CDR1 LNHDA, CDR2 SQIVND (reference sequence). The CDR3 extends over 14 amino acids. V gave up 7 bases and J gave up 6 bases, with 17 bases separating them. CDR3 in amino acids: CASIGEDSGDTQYF. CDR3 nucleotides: TGTGCCAGTATAGGAGAGGACTCGGGGGATACGCAGTATTTT.

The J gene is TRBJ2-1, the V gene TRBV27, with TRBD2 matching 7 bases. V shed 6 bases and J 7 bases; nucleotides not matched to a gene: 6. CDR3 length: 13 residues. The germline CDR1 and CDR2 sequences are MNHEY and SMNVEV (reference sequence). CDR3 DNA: TGTGCCAGCAGGGGAGGGCCTTTGAATGAGCAGTTCTTC. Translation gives CASRGGPLNEQFF.

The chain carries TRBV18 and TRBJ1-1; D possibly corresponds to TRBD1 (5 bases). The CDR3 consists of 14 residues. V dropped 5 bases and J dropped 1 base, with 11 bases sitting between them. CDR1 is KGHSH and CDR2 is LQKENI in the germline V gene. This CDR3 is CASSGAGPNTEAFF. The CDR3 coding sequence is TGTGCCAGCTCAGGGGCAGGGCCGAACACTGAAGCTTTCTTT.

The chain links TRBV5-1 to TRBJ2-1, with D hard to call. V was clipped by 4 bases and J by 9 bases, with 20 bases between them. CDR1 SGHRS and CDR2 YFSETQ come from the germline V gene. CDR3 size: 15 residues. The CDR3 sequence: CASSPKGSSESEQFF. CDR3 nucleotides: TGCGCCAGCAGCCCGAAAGGCAGCTCTGAGAGTGAGCAGTTCTTC.

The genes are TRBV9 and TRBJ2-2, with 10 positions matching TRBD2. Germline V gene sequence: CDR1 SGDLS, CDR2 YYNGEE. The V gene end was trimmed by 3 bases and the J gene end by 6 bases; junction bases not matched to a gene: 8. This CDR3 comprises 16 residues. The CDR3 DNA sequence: TGTGCCAGCAGCGGAGGGGCTAGCGGGAGACCCGGGGAGCTGTTTTTT. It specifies CASSGGASGRPGELFF.

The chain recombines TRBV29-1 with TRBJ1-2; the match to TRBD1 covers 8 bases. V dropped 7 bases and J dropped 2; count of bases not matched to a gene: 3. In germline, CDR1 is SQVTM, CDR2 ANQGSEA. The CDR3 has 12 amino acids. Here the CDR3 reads CSAGDRNYGYTF. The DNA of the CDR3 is TGCAGCGCCGGGGACAGGAACTATGGCTACACCTTC.

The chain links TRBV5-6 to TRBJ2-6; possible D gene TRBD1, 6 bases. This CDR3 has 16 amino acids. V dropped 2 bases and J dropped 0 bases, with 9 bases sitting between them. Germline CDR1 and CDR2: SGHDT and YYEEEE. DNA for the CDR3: TGTGCCAGCAGCTTAATACAGGGCTCTGGGGCCAACGTCCTGACTTTC. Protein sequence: CASSLIQGSGANVLTF.

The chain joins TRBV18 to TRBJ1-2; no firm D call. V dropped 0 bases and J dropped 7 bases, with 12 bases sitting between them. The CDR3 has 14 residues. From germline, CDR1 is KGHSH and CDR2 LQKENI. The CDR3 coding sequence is TGTGCCAGCTCACCACCGGAGGTGGGAGGTGGCTACACCTTC. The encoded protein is CASSPPEVGGGYTF. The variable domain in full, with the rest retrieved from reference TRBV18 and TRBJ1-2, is NAGVMQNPRHLVRRRGQEARLRCSPMKGHSHVYWYRQLPEEGLKFMVYLQKENIIDESGMPKERFSAEFPKEGPSILRIQQVVRGDSAAYFCASSPPEVGGGYTFGSGTRLTVV.

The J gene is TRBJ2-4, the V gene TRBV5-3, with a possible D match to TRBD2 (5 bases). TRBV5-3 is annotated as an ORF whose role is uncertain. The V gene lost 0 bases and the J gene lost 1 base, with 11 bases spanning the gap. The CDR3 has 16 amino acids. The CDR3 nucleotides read TGTGCCAGAAGCTTGGGAGGGAAGGCGGCCAAAAACATTCAGTACTTC. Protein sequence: CARSLGGKAAKNIQYF.

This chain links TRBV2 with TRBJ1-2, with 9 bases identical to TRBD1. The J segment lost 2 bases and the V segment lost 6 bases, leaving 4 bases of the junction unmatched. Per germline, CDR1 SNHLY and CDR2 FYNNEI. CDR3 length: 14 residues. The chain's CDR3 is CASRTGTGNYGYTF. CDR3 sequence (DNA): TGTGCCAGCAGAACCGGGACAGGGAACTATGGCTACACCTTC.

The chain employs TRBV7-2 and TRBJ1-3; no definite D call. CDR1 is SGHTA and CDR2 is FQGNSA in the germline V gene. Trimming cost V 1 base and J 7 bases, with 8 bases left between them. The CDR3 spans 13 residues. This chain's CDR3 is CASSLGRGNTIYF. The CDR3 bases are TGTGCCAGCAGCTTAGGCCGAGGGAACACCATATATTTT.

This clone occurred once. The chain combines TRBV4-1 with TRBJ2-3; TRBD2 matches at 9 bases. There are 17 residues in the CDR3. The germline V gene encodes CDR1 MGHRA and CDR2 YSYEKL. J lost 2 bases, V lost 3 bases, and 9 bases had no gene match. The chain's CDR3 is CASSQRTGTSFTDTQYF. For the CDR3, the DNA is TGCGCCAGCAGCCAGAGAACCGGGACTAGCTTCACAGATACGCAGTATTTT.

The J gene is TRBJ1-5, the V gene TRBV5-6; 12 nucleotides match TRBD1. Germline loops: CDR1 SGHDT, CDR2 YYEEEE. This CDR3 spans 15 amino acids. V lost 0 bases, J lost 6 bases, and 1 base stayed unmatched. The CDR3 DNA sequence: TGTGCCAGCAGCTTGGGGGACAGGGGGCCTCAGCCCCAGCATTTT. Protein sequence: CASSLGDRGPQPQHF.

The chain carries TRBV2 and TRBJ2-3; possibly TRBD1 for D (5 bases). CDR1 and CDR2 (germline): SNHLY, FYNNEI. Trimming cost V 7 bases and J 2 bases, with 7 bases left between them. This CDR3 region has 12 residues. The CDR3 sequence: CASKTDTDTQYF. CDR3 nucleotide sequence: TGTGCCAGCAAGACAGACACAGATACGCAGTATTTT. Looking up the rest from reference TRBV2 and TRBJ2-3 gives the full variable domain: EPEVTQTPSHQVTQMGQEVILRCVPISNHLYFYWYRQILGQKVEFLVSFYNNEISEKSEIFDDQFSVERPDGSNFTLKIRSTKLEDSAMYFCASKTDTDTQYFGPGTRLTVL.

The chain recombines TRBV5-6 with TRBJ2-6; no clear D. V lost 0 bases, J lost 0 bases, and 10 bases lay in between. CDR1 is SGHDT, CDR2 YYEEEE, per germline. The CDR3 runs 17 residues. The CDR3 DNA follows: TGTGCCAGCAGCTTGGGCAGGATAAGCTCTGGGGCCAACGTCCTGACTTTC. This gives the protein CASSLGRISSGANVLTF.

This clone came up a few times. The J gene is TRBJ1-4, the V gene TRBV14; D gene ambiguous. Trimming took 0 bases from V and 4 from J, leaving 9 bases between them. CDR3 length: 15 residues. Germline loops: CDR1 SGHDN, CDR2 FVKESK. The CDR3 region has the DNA TGTGCCAGCAGCCAAGATCGGGGTCGTAATGAAAAACTGTTTTTT. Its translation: CASSQDRGRNEKLFF.